Below, 21 T cell receptor beta chains from the same sample are listed, as sequenced in a study of T-cell memory formation after mild COVID-19 (dated by TCRdb to the early 2020s). Library method: 5' RACE. This sample was sequenced with an Illumina NovaSeq 6000. The public reads were run again by TCRdb, first through fastp at Q25 and then through MiXCR, and only productive beta chains were kept. Under each unique CDR3 protein, matching rows form one entry showing the most common genes and DNA. In all, the sample holds just under 550,000 distinct CDR3 sequences, and around 20% of those were seen once. The biggest ten clones account for about an eighth of the sample. The sample consisted of PBMCs or a T cell subset sorted from them (not recorded which). The receptors were gathered from an adult woman who had mild COVID-19 (a few samples of this study predate the infection). The sample titles of this study are shuffled in the database, so cell type and time point are left out; the donor was told from shared clones.

This chain uses TRBV27 with TRBJ2-3; 11 nucleotides line up with TRBD2. This CDR3 has 19 amino acids. V gave up 5 bases and J gave up 6 bases; unmatched junction bases: 19. Germline V gene sequence: CDR1 MNHEY, CDR2 SMNVEV (reference sequence). CDR3 sequence (DNA): TGTGCCAGCAGTGCCCTCCCCCTGGGTAGCGGGGGGGTATCGGATACGCAGTATTTT. It is translated as CASSALPLGSGGVSDTQYF.

In its sample, this clonotype was seen a few times. The genes are TRBV25-1 and TRBJ2-7; 8 bases are shared with TRBD2. Per the germline V gene, CDR1 is MGHDK and CDR2 is SYGVNS. The CDR3 totals 18 residues. J lost 2 bases, V lost 6 bases, and 18 bases had no gene match. Here the CDR3 reads CASSLREGIPLLTYEQYF. CDR3 in DNA: TGTGCCAGCAGCCTACGGGAGGGGATACCTCTCCTCACCTACGAGCAGTACTTC.

In this sample, this clonotype turned up a few times. The gene calls are TRBV29-1 and TRBJ1-2; D not resolved. There are 18 residues in the CDR3. Germline CDR1 is SQVTM and CDR2 is ANQGSEA. The V gene lost 0 bases and the J gene lost 0 bases, with 20 bases spanning the gap. The CDR3, as DNA: TGCAGCGTTGAAGATCTTATCATCCGGTCATCCTCTAACTATGGCTACACCTTC. It codes for CSVEDLIIRSSSNYGYTF.

This clonotype has a handful of counts. This chain links TRBV4-2 with TRBJ2-7; 9 bases line up with TRBD2. CDR1 is LGHNA and CDR2 is YNFKEQ in the germline V gene. CDR3 length: 17 residues. V was clipped by 5 bases and J by 0 bases; unmatched bases: 11. CDR3 in DNA: TGTGCCAGCAGCTTCCGACTAGCGGAGGCCGTCTCCTACGAGCAGTACTTC. This encodes CASSFRLAEAVSYEQYF.

In its sample, this clonotype was seen many times. The chain is built from TRBV10-3 and TRBJ1-5; maybe TRBD1 (5 bases). The CDR3 contains 14 residues. V shed 6 bases and J shed 7 bases, with 16 bases lying between them. Germline lookup yields CDR1 ENHRY and CDR2 SYGVKD. DNA for the CDR3: TGTGCCATCAGAGGAGAGGGGAATGTCCAGCCCCAGCATTTT. It specifies CAIRGEGNVQPQHF.

V usage is TRBV5-4 and J usage is TRBJ2-5, with D possibly matching TRBD2 (5 bases). This CDR3 spans 15 amino acids. CDR1 and CDR2 from the germline V gene are SGHNT and YYREEE (reference sequence). V dropped 2 bases and J dropped 2 bases, with 13 bases sitting between them. CDR3 DNA sequence: TGTGCCAGCAGCTTCGGAGGTGGGATTCAAGAGACCCAGTACTTC. Its translation: CASSFGGGIQETQYF. Together with reference TRBV5-4 and TRBJ2-5, the CDR3 gives the full variable domain: ETGVTQSPTHLIKTRGQQVTLRCSSQSGHNTVSWYQQALGQGPQFIFQYYREEENGRGNFPPRFSGLQFPNYSSELNVNALELDDSALYLCASSFGGGIQETQYFGPGTRLLVL.

In its sample, this clonotype was seen a few times. The chain couples TRBV9 to TRBJ2-3; D ambiguous. Trimming pared 1 base from V and 2 bases from J, leaving 14 bases between. Germline-derived CDR1 and CDR2 are SGDLS and YYNGEE. There are 16 residues in the CDR3. CDR3 DNA sequence: TGTGCCAGCAGCGTATCAGCCAGTAGATACACAGATACGCAGTATTTT. This sequence encodes CASSVSASRYTDTQYF.

This clonotype was observed at least ten times. The chain recombines TRBV27 with TRBJ2-1, with 9 nucleotides matching TRBD1. V lost 7 bases to trimming and J lost 0 bases; unmatched junction nucleotides: 7. The CDR3 spans 16 residues. The germline CDR1 and CDR2 sequences are MNHEY and SMNVEV (reference sequence). The CDR3 DNA is TGTGCCAGCATTCCGACAGGGGGGAGCTCCTACAATGAGCAGTTCTTC. Amino acid sequence: CASIPTGGSSYNEQFF.

This chain uses TRBV20-1 with TRBJ1-2; 8 bases are shared with TRBD1. The germline gives CDR1 DFQATT, CDR2 SNEGSKA (reference sequence). The V and J ends lost 5 bases and 3 bases, in that order; junction bases with no gene match: 8. This CDR3 has 14 residues. In DNA form, the CDR3 reads TGCAGTGCTCCCGGGGGACAGGCATACTATGGCTACACCTTC. This encodes CSAPGGQAYYGYTF.

This chain joins TRBV28 and TRBJ2-7; D might be TRBD1 (5 bases). The ends were cut back, 5 bases at V and 2 bases at J, with 13 bases in the middle. CDR1 is MDHEN, CDR2 SYDVKM, per germline. The CDR3 runs to 14 residues. The CDR3 loop is CASSLRTTTYEQYF. The DNA of the CDR3 is TGTGCCAGCAGTCTAAGGACAACCACCTACGAGCAGTACTTC.

Many counts were recorded for this clonotype. The chain has TRBV20-1 and TRBJ2-5, with 9 bases matching TRBD2. The CDR3 consists of 17 residues. J gave up 7 bases and V 0 bases, and 15 bases lay outside the gene matches. Germline V CDR1 and CDR2: DFQATT, SNEGSKA (reference sequence). CDR3: CSARDLVGAGGLGTQYF. DNA of the CDR3: TGCAGTGCTAGAGACTTAGTCGGAGCGGGGGGACTGGGGACCCAGTACTTC.

The table lists this clonotype with many counts. The chain is built from TRBV7-2 and TRBJ1-3; no reliable D call. Trimming took 2 bases from V and 6 from J, leaving 5 bases between them. The germline V gene encodes CDR1 SGHTA and CDR2 FQGNSA. This CDR3 is 12 amino acids long. In DNA form, the CDR3 reads TGTGCCAGCAGCTTATCGCCAAACACCATATATTTT. Translating gives CASSLSPNTIYF. Drawing the rest from reference TRBV7-2 and TRBJ1-3, the complete variable domain is GAGVSQSPSNKVTEKGKDVELRCDPISGHTALYWYRQSLGQGLEFLIYFQGNSAPDKSGLPSDRFSAERTGGSVSTLTIQRTQQEDSAVYLCASSLSPNTIYFGEGSWLTVV.

For this clonotype: At one end the junction does not follow the germline gene, possibly because of a read error. The chain employs TRBV20-1 and TRBJ2-7, with a weak D call TRBD2 (6 bases). Germline lookup yields CDR1 DFQATT and CDR2 SNEGSKA (reference sequence). CDR3 size: 12 residues. The CDR3, as DNA: TGCAGTGCTAGAGACCTGGCGGGGTTGGAGGGCTTC. Translated: CSARDLAGLEGF.

The rearrangement joins TRBV5-1 to TRBJ2-7, with D perhaps matching TRBD1 (6 bases). V was trimmed by 4 bases and J by 1 base, leaving 12 bases between them. Germline V gives CDR1 SGHRS, CDR2 YFSETQ. The CDR3 loop spans 14 amino acids. Here the CDR3 DNA reads TGCGCCAGCAGCACGGAACAGGGTTCCTACGAGCAGTACTTC. Protein: CASSTEQGSYEQYF.

The J gene is TRBJ1-1, the V gene TRBV4-2, with 7 bases matching TRBD1. Per germline, CDR1 LGHNA and CDR2 YNFKEQ. The CDR3 contains 14 residues. Germline trimming cut 4 bases from V and 5 bases from J; bases unmatched to any gene: 7. Written as DNA, the CDR3 is TGTGCCAGCAGCCCCGGGACAGATCAGACTGAAGCTTTCTTT. Its translation: CASSPGTDQTEAFF.

In this sample, this clonotype turned up a few times. The chain uses TRBV7-6 and TRBJ2-7, with D possibly TRBD1 on 5 matching bases. Germline CDR1 and CDR2: SGHVS and FNYEAQ. V was cut by 5 bases and J by 2 bases, with 13 bases left in between. The CDR3 contains 14 residues. As DNA, the CDR3 is TGTGCCAGCAGCCCCTCTAAGGGGACCTACGAGCAGTACTTC. Its protein product is CASSPSKGTYEQYF.

The V gene is TRBV12-3 or TRBV12-4, the J gene TRBJ2-4; no clear D. Deletions cut 0 bases from V and 7 bases from J, with 4 bases between. The CDR3 loop spans 12 amino acids. The CDR3 is CASSLARNIQYF. The CDR3 coding sequence is TGTGCCAGCAGTTTAGCAAGGAACATTCAGTACTTC.

The chain's CDR3 is CASSLRPADLGSTEAFF. The DNA for the CDR3 is TGTGCCAGCAGCTTAAGACCCGCAGATTTGGGGTCCACTGAAGCTTTCTTT. The rearrangement joins TRBV7-2 to TRBJ1-1; D is undetermined. Germline V lookup: CDR1 SGHTA, CDR2 FQGNSA. This CDR3 has 17 residues. The V and J ends lost 2 bases and 4 bases respectively, with 20 bases between them.

This sequence joins TRBV3-1 and TRBJ2-7; the D gene is possibly TRBD1 (5 bases). Trimming shortened V by 0 bases and J by 1 base, and 16 bases separated the two germline ends. The CDR3 is 17 amino acids. Germline values: CDR1 LGHDT, CDR2 YNNKEL (reference sequence). Here the CDR3 reads CASSQDLDRHLSYEQYF. The CDR3 DNA sequence: TGTGCCAGCAGCCAAGATCTTGACAGACACCTTTCCTACGAGCAGTACTTC.

V gene TRBV27 combines with J gene TRBJ1-5; 7 nucleotides line up with TRBD1. The junction had 12 bases not matched to a gene; V was cut back by 5 bases and J by 5 bases. Germline CDR1 is MNHEY and CDR2 is SMNVEV (reference sequence). The length of the CDR3 is 16 residues. In nucleotides, the CDR3 is TGTGCCAGCAGTCCTCGCCACCCCGACAGGGATCAGCCCCAGCATTTT. It encodes CASSPRHPDRDQPQHF.

V usage is TRBV30 and J usage is TRBJ2-1; TRBD1 aligns across 8 bases. Looked up from germline, CDR1 is GTSNPN and CDR2 is SVGIG (reference sequence). This CDR3 is built from 13 residues. After removal of 4 bases from V and 8 bases from J, the junction contained 7 bases not matched to a gene. The CDR3 loop is CAWKDQGADEQFF. CDR3 in DNA: TGTGCCTGGAAAGATCAGGGGGCGGATGAGCAGTTCTTC.